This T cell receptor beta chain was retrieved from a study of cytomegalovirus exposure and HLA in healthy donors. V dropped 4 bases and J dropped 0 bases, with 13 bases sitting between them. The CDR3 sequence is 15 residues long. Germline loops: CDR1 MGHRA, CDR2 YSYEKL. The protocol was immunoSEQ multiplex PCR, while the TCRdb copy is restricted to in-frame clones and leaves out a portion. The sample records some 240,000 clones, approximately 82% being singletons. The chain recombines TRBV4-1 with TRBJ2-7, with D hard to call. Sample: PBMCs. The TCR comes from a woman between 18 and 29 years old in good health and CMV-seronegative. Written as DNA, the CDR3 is TGCGCCAGCAGCCTCCAGAACGACGGCTCCTACGAGCAGTACTTC. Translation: CASSLQNDGSYEQYF.